These 18 T cell receptor beta chains share one sample of origin, sequenced in a study of spatial heterogeneity in lung cancer. Documented time point: sample taken at primary tumor resection. TCRdb reprocessed the 5' RACE reads with MiXCR, giving one entry per CDR3 protein. Among approximately 7,000 distinct CDR3 sequences listed, roughly 12% were seen once. The antigens for these receptors are not known. Notes on the study in general: One measure, the expanded intratumoral alpha and beta TCR count, tracked tumor mutation counts.

This specimen was lung tumor tissue, taken at surgery. The receptors originated from a male donor with early-stage non-small cell lung cancer.

On this clonotype itself: This beta chain is a stray sequence in a library constructed for alpha chains; its clone size is not meaningful. The CDR3 here is CASSPEGETQYF. For the CDR3, the DNA is TGTGCCAGTAGCCCCGAAGGGGAGACCCAGTACTTC. The rearrangement links TRBV19 to TRBJ2-5; unclear D gene. Trimming took off 6 bases at V and 5 bases at J, with 10 bases between the two ends. The V gene's germline CDR1 is LNHDA and CDR2 SQIVND (reference sequence). The CDR3 is 12 amino acids. The full variable domain, rest sourced from reference TRBV19 and TRBJ2-5, is DGGITQSPKYLFRKEGQNVTLSCEQNLNHDAMYWYRQDPGQGLRLIYYSQIVNDFQKGDIAEGYSVSREKKESFPLTVTSAQKNPTAFYLCASSPEGETQYFGPGTRLLVL.

This clonotype was recorded many times. This beta chain appears as a stray read in a library generated for alpha chains; its size is not informative. The chain combines TRBV20-1 with TRBJ1-1; weak D call: TRBD1 (5 bases). V gave up 6 bases and J gave up 8 bases, with 13 bases separating them. The V gene's germline CDR1 is DFQATT and CDR2 SNEGSKA (reference sequence). The CDR3 spans 11 residues. CDR3 amino acids: CSAHRYREAFF. The CDR3 DNA is TGCAGTGCCCACCGGTACAGGGAAGCTTTCTTT.

As to this clonotype: Little can be read into the size of this beta chain, an off-target read in a library designed for alpha chains. This sequence joins TRBV20-1 and TRBJ2-1, with 7 nucleotides matching TRBD2. After removal of 5 bases from V and 4 bases from J, the junction contained 8 bases not matched to a gene. Looked up from germline, CDR1 is DFQATT and CDR2 is SNEGSKA (reference sequence). This CDR3 comprises 14 residues. CDR3: CSAETSVIYNEQFF. CDR3 sequence (DNA): TGCAGTGCTGAAACTAGCGTCATTTACAATGAGCAGTTCTTC.

The table lists this clonotype with a few counts. This beta chain is an off-target read within a library intended for alpha chains, so its frequency means little. The chain couples TRBV25-1 to TRBJ2-7, with D unclear. The CDR3 consists of 14 residues. Trimming cost V 3 bases and J 0 bases, with 9 bases left between them. Germline V gene data show CDR1 as MGHDK and CDR2 as SYGVNS. The CDR3 bases are TGTGCCAGCAGTGATCCGGGTTCCTCCTACGAGCAGTACTTC. Amino acid sequence: CASSDPGSSYEQYF.

This clonotype was found many times. The size of this beta chain means little, since it is a stray read in a library made for alpha chains. V gene TRBV6-2 or TRBV6-3 combines with J gene TRBJ2-7, with TRBD1 as a possible D gene (6 bases). This CDR3 region has 15 residues. V dropped 7 bases and J dropped 3 bases, with 19 bases sitting between them. CDR1 is MNHEY, CDR2 SVGEGT, per germline. This chain's CDR3 is CASITNRAGGYEQYF. The CDR3 bases are TGTGCCAGCATTACCAACAGGGCTGGGGGCTACGAGCAGTACTTC.

Remarks on this clonotype: Found in a library prepared for alpha chains, this beta chain is an off-target read, and its abundance has little meaning. This chain joins TRBV12-3 or TRBV12-4 and TRBJ1-1; tentative D call: TRBD1 (5 bases). The CDR3 spans 11 residues. Trimming removed 8 bases at V and 5 bases at J, with 9 bases between. The chain's CDR3 is CASQGLTEAFF. The CDR3 bases are TGTGCCAGCCAGGGATTGACTGAAGCTTTCTTT.

In its sample, this clonotype ranks as medium-sized. This beta chain turned up in a library designed for alpha chains; as an off-target read, its abundance says little. The genes are TRBV7-2 and TRBJ2-5, with D maybe TRBD1 (7 bases). CDR1 is SGHTA, CDR2 FQGNSA, per germline. The V gene lost 4 bases and the J gene lost 5 bases, with 8 bases spanning the gap. This CDR3 has 12 amino acids. CDR3 coding DNA: TGTGCCAGCAGCTCAGGGGGGGAGACCCAGTACTTC. Protein product: CASSSGGETQYF.

This clonotype was detected many times. This beta chain is an off-target read within a library intended for alpha chains, so its frequency means little. This chain connects TRBV15 to TRBJ2-1; D uncertain. This CDR3 region has 16 residues. The germline V gene has CDR1 LNHNV and CDR2 YYDKDF (reference sequence). V was pared by 0 bases and J by 1 base, with 10 bases between. The CDR3 loop is CATSRDSRPSYNEQFF. The CDR3 nucleotides are TGTGCCACCAGCAGAGATAGCCGGCCTTCCTACAATGAGCAGTTCTTC. Full variable domain (rest looked up from reference TRBV15 and TRBJ2-1): DAMVIQNPRYQVTQFGKPVTLSCSQTLNHNVMYWYQQKSSQAPKLLFHYYDKDFNNEADTPDNFQSRRPNTSFCFLDIRSPGLGDTAMYLCATSRDSRPSYNEQFFGPGTRLTVL.

By its share, this clonotype is medium-sized. The library was built for alpha chains, so this beta chain is an off-target read and its size means little. The rearrangement uses TRBV29-1 and TRBJ2-1; 13 bases map to TRBD2. The CDR3 totals 16 residues. Germline values: CDR1 SQVTM, CDR2 ANQGSEA. V was clipped by 6 bases and J by 3 bases; unmatched bases: 8. The CDR3, as DNA: TGCAGCGTCCGGACCGGGACTAGCGGGATCTACAATGAGCAGTTCTTC. Its translation is CSVRTGTSGIYNEQFF.

In regard to this clonotype: For a library built for alpha chains, this beta chain is a stray read; little rests on its size. J is TRBJ2-5 and V is TRBV20-1, with D perhaps TRBD2 (5 bases). Trimming left V 3 bases short and J 4 bases short, with 15 bases between. The CDR3 spans 14 residues. Germline V CDR1 and CDR2: DFQATT, SNEGSKA (reference sequence). In nucleotides, the CDR3 is TGCAGTGCTAGGACCTCTAGCATCGCAGAGACCCAGTACTTC. It encodes CSARTSSIAETQYF.

This clonotype was recorded many times. The library was prepared for alpha chains; this beta chain is a stray read, so its frequency means little. The V call is TRBV30, the J call TRBJ2-4; a weak D match, TRBD2 (5 bases). Looked up from germline, CDR1 is GTSNPN and CDR2 is SVGIG (reference sequence). The CDR3 has 14 amino acids. V shed 0 bases and J shed 3 bases, with 9 bases lying between them. CDR3 nucleotides: TGTGCCTGGAGTGTTGCGGGTGGCAAAAACATTCAGTACTTC. Translated, it gives CAWSVAGGKNIQYF.

Only a few counts were recorded for this clonotype. Because the library targeted alpha chains, this beta chain is an off-target read whose size means little. V gene TRBV20-1 combines with J gene TRBJ2-5; D gene ambiguous. This CDR3 has 11 residues. CDR1 and CDR2 (germline): DFQATT, SNEGSKA (reference sequence). With 3 bases removed from V and 6 bases from J, the gap between germline ends came to 8 bases. The DNA for the CDR3 is TGCAGTGCTAGCCACAGCCAGACCCAGTACTTC. It codes for CSASHSQTQYF.

Points on this clonotype: A single base separates this from a much larger clone, so it may be a read error. A library made for alpha chains picked up this beta chain off target, so its size means little. The chain uses TRBV11-2 and TRBJ2-7; D unresolved. The germline V gene encodes CDR1 SGHAT and CDR2 FQNNGV. The CDR3 spans 13 residues. CDR3 sequence (DNA): TGTGCCTGCAGCTTAGAGGCTAGCTACGAGCAGTACTTC. Translating gives CACSLEASYEQYF.

This clonotype appeared many times. This beta chain came through as a stray read in a library set up for alpha chains, and its size says little. The CDR3 nucleotides read TGTGCCAGCAGCTTAGAAGGGGGAGGGTCCTACAATGAGCAGTTCTTC. The encoded protein is CASSLEGGGSYNEQFF. V is TRBV7-2 and J is TRBJ2-1; a weak D match, TRBD2 (7 bases). Germline CDR1 reads SGHTA; CDR2 reads FQGNSA. This CDR3 has 16 residues. Between the trimmed V and J ends, which lost 1 base and 1 base, there was a span of 11 bases. The complete variable domain, with remaining parts taken from reference TRBV7-2 and TRBJ2-1, reads GAGVSQSPSNKVTEKGKDVELRCDPISGHTALYWYRQSLGQGLEFLIYFQGNSAPDKSGLPSDRFSAERTGGSVSTLTIQRTQQEDSAVYLCASSLEGGGSYNEQFFGPGTRLTVL.

With regard to this clonotype: Little can be read into the size of this beta chain, an off-target read in a library designed for alpha chains. The chain links TRBV3-1 to TRBJ2-4, with TRBD2 identical over 11 bases. From germline, CDR1 is LGHDT and CDR2 YNNKEL (reference sequence). V lost 0 bases to trimming and J lost 0 bases; unmatched junction nucleotides: 7. The CDR3 is made up of 19 amino acids. The DNA for the CDR3 is TGTGCCAGCAGCCAAGATATAGCGGGAGGGTTGGGAGCCAAAAACATTCAGTACTTC. Translating gives CASSQDIAGGLGAKNIQYF.

With regard to this clonotype: As an off-target read in a library built for alpha chains, this beta chain has a frequency of little significance. The chain carries TRBV11-1 and TRBJ2-7; no firm D call. CDR1 is SGHAT and CDR2 is FQDESV in the germline V gene (reference sequence). Trimming removed 1 base from V and 6 bases from J, with 7 bases in between. The CDR3 spans 12 residues. The CDR3 region has the DNA TGTGCCAGCAGCTTAGTTTCGGGCGAGCAGTACTTC. Amino acids: CASSLVSGEQYF.

With regard to this clonotype: This beta chain is an unintended read in a library built for alpha chains; its size means little. The J gene is TRBJ2-5, the V gene TRBV7-3; 13 bases agree with TRBD2. CDR3 size: 16 residues. The germline gives CDR1 SGHTA, CDR2 FQGTGA. V trimming: 5 bases; J trimming: 4 bases; junction bases outside the gene matches: 7. This CDR3 reads CASSPRTSGRAETQYF. DNA for the CDR3: TGTGCCAGCAGCCCACGGACTAGCGGGAGAGCAGAGACCCAGTACTTC.

In this sample, this clonotype turned up many times. For a library built for alpha chains, this beta chain is a stray read; little rests on its size. This chain uses TRBV14 with TRBJ1-2; D is perhaps TRBD1 (6 bases). CDR1 SGHDN and CDR2 FVKESK come from the germline V gene. The V gene lost 4 bases and the J gene lost 6 bases, with 21 bases spanning the gap. CDR3 size: 16 residues. CDR3 in DNA: TGTGCCAGCAGCCCTTTTGACAGGATTTTATCGAATGGCTACACCTTC. It yields the protein CASSPFDRILSNGYTF. The variable domain in full, completed from reference TRBV14 and TRBJ1-2, reads EAGVTQFPSHSVIEKGQTVTLRCDPISGHDNLYWYRRVMGKEIKFLLHFVKESKQDESGMPNNRFLAERTGGTYSTLKVQPAELEDSGVYFCASSPFDRILSNGYTFGSGTRLTVV.